The rows below give T cell receptor beta chains drawn from one sample of a study of T cell repertoires in cytomegalovirus infection. MiXCR, applied by TCRdb to the reads, yields one record per CDR3 protein. Altogether about 920,000 distinct CDR3 sequences are present, 30% to 40% being singletons, with the ten largest covering around an eighth. No antigen is known for these receptors. The sample was cultured CD8+ T cells from PBMCs, taken from culture after CMV antigen stimulation. The receptors originated from a human donor in good health (CMV status not recorded). Some clones in this sample may be carry-over from other donors' samples. CDR3s include the opening cysteine and the closing phenylalanine or tryptophan. Each record gives: V gene, clone size, D gene, J gene, CDR3 DNA, CDR3 protein. D genes are given only for firm matches. Expanded clones get a size class; other rows say once, few or many, or leave the size out.

v_call: TRBV5-4; clone_size: -; d_call: -; j_call: TRBJ2-1; cdr3_nt: TGTGCCAGCAGCTTGGGGACTGCCTTCAGTGAGCAGTTCTTC; cdr3_aa: CASSLGTAFSEQFF
v_call: TRBV4-1; clone_size: many; d_call: -; j_call: TRBJ2-3; cdr3_nt: TGCGCCAGCAGCAAGGGTTCAGGCACAGATACGCAGTATTTT; cdr3_aa: CASSKGSGTDTQYF
v_call: TRBV6-2/TRBV6-3; clone_size: many; d_call: TRBD2; j_call: TRBJ2-1; cdr3_nt: TGTGCCAGCAGTCGGACTAGTAATGGGATCAATGAGCAGTTCTTC; cdr3_aa: CASSRTSNGINEQFF
v_call: TRBV6-5; clone_size: few; d_call: -; j_call: TRBJ2-3; cdr3_nt: TGTGCCAGCAGTTACCCGCCAGGCGCAGATACGCAGTATTTT; cdr3_aa: CASSYPPGADTQYF
v_call: TRBV7-9; clone_size: few; d_call: TRBD1; j_call: TRBJ2-5; cdr3_nt: TGTGCCAGCAGTATCCGGGACAGAGATCCGCAAGAGACCCAGTACTTC; cdr3_aa: CASSIRDRDPQETQYF
v_call: TRBV27; clone_size: -; d_call: -; j_call: TRBJ1-2; cdr3_nt: TGTGCCAGCAGGCCGCCCGGGGGCTATGGCTACACCTTC; cdr3_aa: CASRPPGGYGYTF
v_call: TRBV3-1; clone_size: -; d_call: TRBD1; j_call: TRBJ1-3; cdr3_nt: TGTGCCAGCAGCCTATCTGCTTACCGGGACAGGGGATTATATTTT; cdr3_aa: CASSLSAYRDRGLYF
v_call: TRBV3-1; clone_size: -; d_call: -; j_call: TRBJ2-2; cdr3_nt: TGTGCCAGCAGCCTCCAAAACCGGGGTAGCACCGGGGAGCTGTTTTTT; cdr3_aa: CASSLQNRGSTGELFF
v_call: TRBV12-3/TRBV12-4; clone_size: -; d_call: -; j_call: TRBJ2-5; cdr3_nt: TGTGCCAGCAGTTTTCTCAAGACACTCGACGATAAAGAGACCCAGTACTTC; cdr3_aa: CASSFLKTLDDKETQYF
v_call: TRBV18; clone_size: once; d_call: TRBD1; j_call: TRBJ1-1; cdr3_nt: TGTGCCAGCTCACCGCCGGACAGGGCGGGCACTGAAGCTTTCTTT; cdr3_aa: CASSPPDRAGTEAFF
v_call: TRBV25-1; clone_size: -; d_call: -; j_call: TRBJ2-1; cdr3_nt: TGTGCCAGCAGTGAACAGGGATACAATGAGCAGTTCTTC; cdr3_aa: CASSEQGYNEQFF
v_call: TRBV11-2; clone_size: -; d_call: -; j_call: TRBJ2-7; cdr3_nt: TGTGCCAGCAGCTTAGATTTGCCGGGAACCTACGAGCAGTACTTC; cdr3_aa: CASSLDLPGTYEQYF
v_call: TRBV5-5; clone_size: -; d_call: -; j_call: TRBJ2-2; cdr3_nt: TGTGCCAGCAGCCAGTTCGGCGGGGAGCTGTTTTTT; cdr3_aa: CASSQFGGELFF
v_call: TRBV10-3; clone_size: many; d_call: -; j_call: TRBJ2-5; cdr3_nt: TGTGCCATCAGTGAGGACAGGATCCAAGAGACCCAGTACTTC; cdr3_aa: CAISEDRIQETQYF
v_call: TRBV6-6; clone_size: few; d_call: TRBD2; j_call: TRBJ2-3; cdr3_nt: TGTGCCAGCAGCGACGATCAGGGACCGCGGCTAGCGGGGGCGGAAGATACGCAGTATTTT; cdr3_aa: CASSDDQGPRLAGAEDTQYF
v_call: TRBV4-1; clone_size: once; d_call: TRBD2; j_call: TRBJ2-1; cdr3_nt: TGCGCCAGCAGCTCCCCGGGACTAGCGGATTACAATGACCAGTTCTTC; cdr3_aa: CASSSPGLADYNDQFF
v_call: TRBV7-2; clone_size: many; d_call: -; j_call: TRBJ1-4; cdr3_nt: TGTGCCAGCAGCCCCCGGGGTAATCTTAATGAAAAACTGTTTTTT; cdr3_aa: CASSPRGNLNEKLFF
v_call: TRBV19; clone_size: -; d_call: -; j_call: TRBJ2-1; cdr3_nt: TGTGCCAGTAGTAACCTAATCGAAAATGAGCAGTTCTTC; cdr3_aa: CASSNLIENEQFF
v_call: TRBV7-6; clone_size: -; d_call: -; j_call: TRBJ1-4; cdr3_nt: TGTGCCAGCAGACTCTTCGGTGAAAAACTGTTTTTT; cdr3_aa: CASRLFGEKLFF
v_call: TRBV14; clone_size: few; d_call: TRBD2; j_call: TRBJ2-5; cdr3_nt: TGTGCCAGCAGCCGTATAGCGGGACCGCAAGAGACCCAGTACTTC; cdr3_aa: CASSRIAGPQETQYF
v_call: TRBV12-3/TRBV12-4; clone_size: few; d_call: -; j_call: TRBJ1-4; cdr3_nt: TGTGCCAGCAGACAAGGGGGGCTTTATGAAAAACTGTTTTTT; cdr3_aa: CASRQGGLYEKLFF
v_call: TRBV7-8; clone_size: many; d_call: -; j_call: TRBJ2-6; cdr3_nt: TGTGCCAGCAGCTTCGTTGACAGGCTTGGGGCCAACGTCCTGACTTTC; cdr3_aa: CASSFVDRLGANVLTF
v_call: TRBV7-2; clone_size: many; d_call: -; j_call: TRBJ2-1; cdr3_nt: TGTGCCAGCAGCCCGGGGGTCTCCTACAATGAGCAGTTCTTC; cdr3_aa: CASSPGVSYNEQFF
v_call: TRBV7-9; clone_size: -; d_call: -; j_call: TRBJ1-2; cdr3_nt: TGTGCCAGCAGCAGCGCGGGACGGGGCAACTATGGCTACACCTTC; cdr3_aa: CASSSAGRGNYGYTF
v_call: TRBV20-1; clone_size: -; d_call: TRBD1; j_call: TRBJ2-1; cdr3_nt: TGCAGTGCTAGGCAGCCGGGACAGGGGGCCTACAATGAGCAGTTCTTC; cdr3_aa: CSARQPGQGAYNEQFF
v_call: TRBV6-5; clone_size: -; d_call: -; j_call: TRBJ1-5; cdr3_nt: TGTGCCAGCAAGGGTCCTAGCAATCAGCCCCAGCATTTT; cdr3_aa: CASKGPSNQPQHF
v_call: TRBV5-6; clone_size: -; d_call: -; j_call: TRBJ2-1; cdr3_nt: TGTGCCAGCAGCCACTACAGGAATGAGCAGTTCTTC; cdr3_aa: CASSHYRNEQFF
v_call: TRBV5-6; clone_size: -; d_call: -; j_call: TRBJ2-7; cdr3_nt: TGTGCCAGCAGCTTCGACAGACCGTCCGACGAGCAGTACTTC; cdr3_aa: CASSFDRPSDEQYF
v_call: TRBV7-2; clone_size: many; d_call: TRBD2; j_call: TRBJ2-5; cdr3_nt: TGTGCCAGCAGCTTAGAGGGACTAGCGAGGGAGACCCAGTACTTC; cdr3_aa: CASSLEGLARETQYF
v_call: TRBV2; clone_size: -; d_call: -; j_call: TRBJ2-3; cdr3_nt: TGTGCCACCCTAGCAAATACGCAGTATTTT; cdr3_aa: CATLANTQYF
v_call: TRBV7-6; clone_size: many; d_call: -; j_call: TRBJ2-2; cdr3_nt: TGTGCCAGCAGCCCCGGCAGATACGCGAACACCGGGGAGCTGTTTTTT; cdr3_aa: CASSPGRYANTGELFF
v_call: TRBV4-1; clone_size: few; d_call: -; j_call: TRBJ2-1; cdr3_nt: TGCGCCAGCAGCCTCCATGGGACCAGCTCCTACAATGAGCAGTTCTTC; cdr3_aa: CASSLHGTSSYNEQFF
v_call: TRBV4-2; clone_size: -; d_call: TRBD2; j_call: TRBJ2-5; cdr3_nt: TGTGCCAGCAGCCATCCTAGCGGGGGGGCTGGCCGGGAGACCCAGTACTTC; cdr3_aa: CASSHPSGGAGRETQYF
v_call: TRBV19; clone_size: -; d_call: -; j_call: TRBJ1-5; cdr3_nt: TGTGTCAGTATAGCTACCGGGACACGTTTTGGCAATCAGCCCCAGCATTTT; cdr3_aa: CVSIATGTRFGNQPQHF
v_call: TRBV9; clone_size: few; d_call: TRBD1; j_call: TRBJ1-2; cdr3_nt: TGTGCCAGCAGCCACGGACAGGGCGGTAACTATGGCTACACCTTC; cdr3_aa: CASSHGQGGNYGYTF
v_call: TRBV12-5; clone_size: few; d_call: -; j_call: TRBJ1-6; cdr3_nt: TGTGCTAGTGCCCTATCCGCGGCGCTCTCCTATAATTCACCCCTCCACTTT; cdr3_aa: CASALSAALSYNSPLHF
v_call: TRBV4-1; clone_size: -; d_call: -; j_call: TRBJ1-1; cdr3_nt: TGCGCCAGCAGCCAAGGGGAATCATATACTGAAGCTTTCTTT; cdr3_aa: CASSQGESYTEAFF
v_call: TRBV6-6; clone_size: -; d_call: -; j_call: TRBJ2-5; cdr3_nt: TGTGCCAGCAGTTTTGGGGAGGTCCTTGAGACCCAGTACTTC; cdr3_aa: CASSFGEVLETQYF
v_call: TRBV27; clone_size: many; d_call: TRBD2; j_call: TRBJ2-1; cdr3_nt: TGTGCCAGCAGTCTTAGCGGGGGAACTTTCAATGAGCAGTTCTTC; cdr3_aa: CASSLSGGTFNEQFF
v_call: TRBV7-8; clone_size: -; d_call: -; j_call: TRBJ2-2; cdr3_nt: TGTGCCAGCAGGTTTGGACCCTCGGACGCCGGGGAGCTGTTTTTT; cdr3_aa: CASRFGPSDAGELFF
v_call: TRBV7-8; clone_size: many; d_call: -; j_call: TRBJ2-7; cdr3_nt: TGTGCCAGCAGCAACCGCGGTGATAGCTCCTACGAGCAGTACTTC; cdr3_aa: CASSNRGDSSYEQYF
v_call: TRBV7-6; clone_size: many; d_call: TRBD2; j_call: TRBJ2-1; cdr3_nt: TGTGCCAGCAGCTTAGTACTAGCGGGGGCAAGGCGCAATGAGCAGTTCTTC; cdr3_aa: CASSLVLAGARRNEQFF
v_call: TRBV4-1; clone_size: -; d_call: -; j_call: TRBJ2-1; cdr3_nt: TGCGCCAGCAGCCACCTCGCGGGGAATGAGCAGTTCTTC; cdr3_aa: CASSHLAGNEQFF
v_call: TRBV27; clone_size: -; d_call: TRBD2; j_call: TRBJ2-3; cdr3_nt: TGTGCCAGCAGTTTAACCCCCCGGCGGGGGGTTACAGATACGCAGTATTTT; cdr3_aa: CASSLTPRRGVTDTQYF